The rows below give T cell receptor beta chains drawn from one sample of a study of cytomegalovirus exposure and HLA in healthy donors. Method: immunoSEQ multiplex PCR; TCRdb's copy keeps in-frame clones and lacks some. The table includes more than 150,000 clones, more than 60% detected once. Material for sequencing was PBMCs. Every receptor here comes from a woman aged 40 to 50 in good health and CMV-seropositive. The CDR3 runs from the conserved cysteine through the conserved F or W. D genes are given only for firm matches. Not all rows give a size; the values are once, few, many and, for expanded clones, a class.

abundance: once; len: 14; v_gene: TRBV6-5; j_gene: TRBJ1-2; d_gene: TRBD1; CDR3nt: TGTGCCAGCAGTTTATCAGGGGGCCATTATGGCTACACCTTC; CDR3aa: CASSLSGGHYGYTF
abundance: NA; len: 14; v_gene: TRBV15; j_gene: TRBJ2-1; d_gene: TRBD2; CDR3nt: TGTGCCACCAGCAGAGCTCTAGCGGACAATGAGCAGTTCTTC; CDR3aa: CATSRALADNEQFF
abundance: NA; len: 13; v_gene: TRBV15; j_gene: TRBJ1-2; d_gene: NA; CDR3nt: TGTGCCACCAGCTCCCACGGGGACTATGGCTACACCTTC; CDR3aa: CATSSHGDYGYTF
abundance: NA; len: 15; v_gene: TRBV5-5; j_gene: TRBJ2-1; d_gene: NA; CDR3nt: TGTGCCAGCAGCTTGTACACCGGGATAGAAGGTGAGCAGTTCTTC; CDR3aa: CASSLYTGIEGEQFF
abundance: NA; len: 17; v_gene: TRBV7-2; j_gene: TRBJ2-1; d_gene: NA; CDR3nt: TGTGCCAGCACCTTAGCCCCAAGCGGAGGCGGGTACAATGAGCAGTTCTTC; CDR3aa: CASTLAPSGGGYNEQFF
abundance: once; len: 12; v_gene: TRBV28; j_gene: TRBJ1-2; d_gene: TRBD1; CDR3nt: TGTGCCATCAATGGACAGGGATCGGGCTACACCTTC; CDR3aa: CAINGQGSGYTF
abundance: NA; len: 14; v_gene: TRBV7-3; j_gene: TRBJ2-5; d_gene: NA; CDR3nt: TGTGCCAGCAGCCCCCAGGCCCACCAAGAGACCCAGTACTTC; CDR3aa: CASSPQAHQETQYF
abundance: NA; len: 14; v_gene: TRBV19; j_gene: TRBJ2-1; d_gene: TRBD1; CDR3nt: TGTGCCAGTAGTATGGACAGGGAGAGGATTGAGCAGTTCTTC; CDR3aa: CASSMDRERIEQFF
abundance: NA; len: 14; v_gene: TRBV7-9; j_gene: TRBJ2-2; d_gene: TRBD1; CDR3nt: TGTGCAGAAGAACAGGGGGGGAACACCGGGGAGCTGTTTTTT; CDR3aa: CAEEQGGNTGELFF
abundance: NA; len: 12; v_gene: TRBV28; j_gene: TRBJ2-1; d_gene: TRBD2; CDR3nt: TGTGCCAGCAGTGGGAACCTAGCGGGATGCTTCTTC; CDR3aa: CASSGNLAGCFF
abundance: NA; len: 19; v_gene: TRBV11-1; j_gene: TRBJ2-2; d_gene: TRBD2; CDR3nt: TGTGCCAGCAGCTTTTATGGACTAGCGGGAGGGCCGAACACCGGGGAGCTGTTTTTT; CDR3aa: CASSFYGLAGGPNTGELFF
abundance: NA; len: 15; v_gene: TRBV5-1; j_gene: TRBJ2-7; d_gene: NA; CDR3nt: TGCGCCAGCAGCTTCGGAGGGGGCACAGCCTACGAGCAGTACTTC; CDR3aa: CASSFGGGTAYEQYF
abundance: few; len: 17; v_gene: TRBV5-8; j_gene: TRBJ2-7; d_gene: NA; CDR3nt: TGTGCCAGCAGCCCTGGGACATCCCTACATACTAGAGACGAGCAGTACTTC; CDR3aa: CASSPGTSLHTRDEQYF
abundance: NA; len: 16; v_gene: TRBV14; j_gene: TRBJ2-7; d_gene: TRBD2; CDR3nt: TGTGCCAGCAGCCAAACCGGGACTAGCGTCGTCCACGAGCAGTACTTC; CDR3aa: CASSQTGTSVVHEQYF
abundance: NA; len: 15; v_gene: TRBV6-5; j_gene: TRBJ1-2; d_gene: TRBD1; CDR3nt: TGTGCCAGCAGTTACTCGGGACAGGGCCTAGGGGGCTACACCTTC; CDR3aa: CASSYSGQGLGGYTF
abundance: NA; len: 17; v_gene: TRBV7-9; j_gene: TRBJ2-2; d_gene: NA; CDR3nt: TGTTCCAGCAGCCCCGGGGGGCGCAGGGAGTATACCGGGGAGCTGTTTTTT; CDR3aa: CSSSPGGRREYTGELFF
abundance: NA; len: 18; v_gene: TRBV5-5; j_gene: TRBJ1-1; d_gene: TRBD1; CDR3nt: TGTGCCAGCAGCTTTATACCGGGACAGGGTGGGTTGAACACTGAAGCTTTCTTT; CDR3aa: CASSFIPGQGGLNTEAFF
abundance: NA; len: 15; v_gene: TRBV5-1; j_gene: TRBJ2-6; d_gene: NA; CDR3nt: TGCGCCAGCAGCTTGCAGGGCTCTGGGGCCAACGTCCTGACTTTC; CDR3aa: CASSLQGSGANVLTF
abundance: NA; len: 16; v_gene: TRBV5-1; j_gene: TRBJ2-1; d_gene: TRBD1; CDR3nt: TGCGCCAGCAGCCCCGGACAGGGCCGGGGGTACAATGAGCAGTTCTTC; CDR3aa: CASSPGQGRGYNEQFF
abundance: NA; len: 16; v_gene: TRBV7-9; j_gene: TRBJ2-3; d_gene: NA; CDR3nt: NA; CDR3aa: CASSFGNGISTDTQYF
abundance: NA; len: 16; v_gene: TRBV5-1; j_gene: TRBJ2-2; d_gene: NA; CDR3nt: TGCGCCAGCAGCTCCCTCCCCACAGCGAACACCGGGGAGCTGTTTTTT; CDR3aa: CASSSLPTANTGELFF
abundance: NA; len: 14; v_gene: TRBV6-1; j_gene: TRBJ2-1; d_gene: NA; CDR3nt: TGTGCCAGCAGGCCCTGGACTGCCTACAATGAGCAGTTCTTC; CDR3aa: CASRPWTAYNEQFF
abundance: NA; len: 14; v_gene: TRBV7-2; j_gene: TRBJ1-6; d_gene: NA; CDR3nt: TGTGCCAGCAACAAAGACAGGACTAATTCACCCCTCCACTTT; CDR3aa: CASNKDRTNSPLHF
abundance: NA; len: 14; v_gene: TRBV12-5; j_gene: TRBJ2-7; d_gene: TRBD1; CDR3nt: TGTGCTAGTGGTTCCGGACAGGGGTCCTACGAGCAGTACTTC; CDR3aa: CASGSGQGSYEQYF
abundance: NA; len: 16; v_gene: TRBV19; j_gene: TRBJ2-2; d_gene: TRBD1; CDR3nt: TGTGCCAGTAGTCACCGACAGGGTGTGAGCACCGGGGAGCTGTTTTTT; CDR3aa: CASSHRQGVSTGELFF
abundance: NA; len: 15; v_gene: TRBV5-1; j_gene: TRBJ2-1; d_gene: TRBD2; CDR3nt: TGCGCCAGCAGCTTGGCCCCGGGGGGTGGGAATGAGCAGTTCTTC; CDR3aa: CASSLAPGGGNEQFF
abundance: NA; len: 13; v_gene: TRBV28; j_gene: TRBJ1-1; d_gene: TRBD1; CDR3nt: TGTGCCAGCAGAAAACAGGGGTTAGCTGAAGCTTTCTTT; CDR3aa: CASRKQGLAEAFF
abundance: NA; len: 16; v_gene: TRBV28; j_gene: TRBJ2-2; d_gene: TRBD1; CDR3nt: TGTGCCAGCGGCGGGACAGGGGGCTTTCACACCGGGGAGCTGTTTTTT; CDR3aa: CASGGTGGFHTGELFF
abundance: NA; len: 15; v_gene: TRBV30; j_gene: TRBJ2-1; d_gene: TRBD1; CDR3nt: TGTGCCTGGAGCCGACAGGGGTTGAGGAACAATGAGCAGTTCTTC; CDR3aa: CAWSRQGLRNNEQFF
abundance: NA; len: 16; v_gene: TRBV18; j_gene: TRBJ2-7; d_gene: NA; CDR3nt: TGTGCCAGCTCACCACCGGTGGGAGGGGGTCATTACGAGCAGTACTTC; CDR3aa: CASSPPVGGGHYEQYF
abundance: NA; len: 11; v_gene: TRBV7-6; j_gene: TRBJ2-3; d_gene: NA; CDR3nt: TGTGCCAGCAGCCGTACAGATACGCAGTATTTT; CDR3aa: CASSRTDTQYF
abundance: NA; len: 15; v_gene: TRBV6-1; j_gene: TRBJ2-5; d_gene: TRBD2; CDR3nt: TGTGCCAGCAGTGAGCTCAGCGGGAGCATAGAGACCCAGTACTTC; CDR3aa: CASSELSGSIETQYF
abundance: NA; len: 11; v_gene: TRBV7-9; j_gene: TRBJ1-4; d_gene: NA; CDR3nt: TGTGCCAGCAGCCGCGGACAGAAACTGTTTTTT; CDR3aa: CASSRGQKLFF
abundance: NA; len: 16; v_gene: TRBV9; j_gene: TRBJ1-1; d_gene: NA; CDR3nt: TGTGCCAGCAGCGTATCAGGAGGGAAGAGTCTTGGTGAAGCTTTCTTT; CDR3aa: CASSVSGGKSLGEAFF
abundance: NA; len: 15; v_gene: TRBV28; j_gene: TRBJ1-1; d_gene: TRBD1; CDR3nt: TGTGCCAGCAGTTTGGACAGGTCTTTGAACACTGAAGCTTTCTTT; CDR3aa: CASSLDRSLNTEAFF
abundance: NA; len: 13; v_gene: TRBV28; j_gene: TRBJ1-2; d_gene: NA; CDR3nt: TGTGCCAGCAGTTTAAAGGGGGTGCTTGGCTACACCTTC; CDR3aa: CASSLKGVLGYTF
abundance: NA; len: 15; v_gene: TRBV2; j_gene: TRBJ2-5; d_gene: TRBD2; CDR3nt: TGTGCCAGCAGTGACGAGACTAGCGGGAAAGAGACCCAGTACTTC; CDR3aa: CASSDETSGKETQYF
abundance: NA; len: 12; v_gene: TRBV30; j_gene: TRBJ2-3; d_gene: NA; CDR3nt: TGTGCCTCCTCAACAGGCACAGATACGCAGTATTTT; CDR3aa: CASSTGTDTQYF
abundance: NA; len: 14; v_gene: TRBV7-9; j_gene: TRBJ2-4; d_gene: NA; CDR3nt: TGTGCCAGCAGCTTAGTAGTCCTCGCCGGCGGGCAGTACTTC; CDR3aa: CASSLVVLAGGQYF
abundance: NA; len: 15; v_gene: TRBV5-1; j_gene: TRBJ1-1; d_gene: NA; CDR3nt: TGCGCCAGCAGCTTGTCTGGCCTCCGGGGTACTGAAGCTTTCTTT; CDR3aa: CASSLSGLRGTEAFF
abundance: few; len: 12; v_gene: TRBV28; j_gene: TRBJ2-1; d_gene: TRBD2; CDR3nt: TGTGCCAGCGGGACTAGGATCAATGAGCAGTTCTTC; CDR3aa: CASGTRINEQFF
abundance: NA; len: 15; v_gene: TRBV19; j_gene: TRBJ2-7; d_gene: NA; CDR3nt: TGTGCCAGTAGTCTCCGGGTAGGGGGGGGCTACGAGCAGTACTTC; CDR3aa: CASSLRVGGGYEQYF
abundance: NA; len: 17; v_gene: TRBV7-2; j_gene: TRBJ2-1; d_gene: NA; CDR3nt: TGTGCCAGCAGCTTCCGTTCCGTCCGGGCAAGGGGGAATGAGCAGTTCTTC; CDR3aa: CASSFRSVRARGNEQFF
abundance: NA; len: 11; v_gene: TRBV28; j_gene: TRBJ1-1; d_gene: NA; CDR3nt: TGTGCCAGCCTAGGGAACACTGAAGCTTTCTTT; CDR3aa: CASLGNTEAFF
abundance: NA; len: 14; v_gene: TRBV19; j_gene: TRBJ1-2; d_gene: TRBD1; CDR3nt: TGTGCCAGTAGTATCCCGGGACAGGGATGTGGCTACACCTTC; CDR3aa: CASSIPGQGCGYTF
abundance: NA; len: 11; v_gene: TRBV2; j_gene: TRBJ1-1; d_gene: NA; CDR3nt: TGTGCCGTTCAGGTGAACACTGAAGCTTTCTTT; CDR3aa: CAVQVNTEAFF
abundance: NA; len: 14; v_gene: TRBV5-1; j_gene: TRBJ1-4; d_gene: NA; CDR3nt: TGCGCCAGCAACGTCGGACAGCCTAATGAAAAACTGTTTTTT; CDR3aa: CASNVGQPNEKLFF
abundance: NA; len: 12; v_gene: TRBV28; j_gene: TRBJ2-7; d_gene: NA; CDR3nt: TGTGCCAGCAGTGGGCGAGGGTACGAGCAGTACTTC; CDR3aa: CASSGRGYEQYF
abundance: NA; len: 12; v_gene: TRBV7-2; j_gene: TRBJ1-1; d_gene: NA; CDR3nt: TGTGCCAGCAGCTTAATTGGAGGGGAAGCTTTCTTT; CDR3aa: CASSLIGGEAFF
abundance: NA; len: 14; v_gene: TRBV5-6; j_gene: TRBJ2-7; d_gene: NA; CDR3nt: TGTGCCAGCAGCTTGGAGACAGGATCCTACGAGCAGTACTTC; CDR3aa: CASSLETGSYEQYF
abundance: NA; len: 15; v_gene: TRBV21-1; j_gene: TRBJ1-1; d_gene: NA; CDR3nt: TGTGCCACCCCTGAAGTTGCAGGTCAGAACACTGAAGCTTTCTTT; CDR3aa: CATPEVAGQNTEAFF
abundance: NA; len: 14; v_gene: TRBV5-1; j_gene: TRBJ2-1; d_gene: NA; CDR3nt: TGCGCCAGCAGCTTCGATAGCCCCCGCAATGAGCAGTTCTTC; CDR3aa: CASSFDSPRNEQFF
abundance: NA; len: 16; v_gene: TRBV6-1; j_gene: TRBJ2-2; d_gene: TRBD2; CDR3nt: TGTGCCAACAGTGTCTTGACTAGCGGGAGCACCGGGGAGCTGTTTTTT; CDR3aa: CANSVLTSGSTGELFF
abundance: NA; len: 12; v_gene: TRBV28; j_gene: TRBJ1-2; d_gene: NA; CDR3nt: TGTGCCAGCAGCTACGCCAACAGAGGCTACACCTTC; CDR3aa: CASSYANRGYTF
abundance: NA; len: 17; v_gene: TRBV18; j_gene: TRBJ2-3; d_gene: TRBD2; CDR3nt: TGTGCCAGCTCACCGACTAGCGGGAGGTCGCGCACAGATACGCAGTATTTT; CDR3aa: CASSPTSGRSRTDTQYF
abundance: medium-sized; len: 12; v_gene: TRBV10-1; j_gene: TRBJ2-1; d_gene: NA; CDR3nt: TGCGCCGATCCGGGACTCCCGAATGAGCAGTTCTTC; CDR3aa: CADPGLPNEQFF
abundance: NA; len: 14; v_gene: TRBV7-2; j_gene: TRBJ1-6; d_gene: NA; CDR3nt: TGTGCCAGCACTATGACAGCATATTATTCACCCCTCCACTTT; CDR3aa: CASTMTAYYSPLHF
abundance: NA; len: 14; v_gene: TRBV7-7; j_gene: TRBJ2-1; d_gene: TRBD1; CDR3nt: TGTGCTAGCAGCGCCAGACAGGGGGCGAGTGAGCAGTTCTTC; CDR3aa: CASSARQGASEQFF
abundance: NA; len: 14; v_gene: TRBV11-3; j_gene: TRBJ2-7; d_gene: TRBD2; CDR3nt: TGTGCCAGCAGCTTAGTAGCGGGATCGTCCGAGCAGTACTTC; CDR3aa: CASSLVAGSSEQYF
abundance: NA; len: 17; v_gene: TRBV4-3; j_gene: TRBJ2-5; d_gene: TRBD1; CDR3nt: TGCGCCAGCAGCCAATTTGGGAACAGGGGGCGGGGGGAGACCCAGTACTTC; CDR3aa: CASSQFGNRGRGETQYF